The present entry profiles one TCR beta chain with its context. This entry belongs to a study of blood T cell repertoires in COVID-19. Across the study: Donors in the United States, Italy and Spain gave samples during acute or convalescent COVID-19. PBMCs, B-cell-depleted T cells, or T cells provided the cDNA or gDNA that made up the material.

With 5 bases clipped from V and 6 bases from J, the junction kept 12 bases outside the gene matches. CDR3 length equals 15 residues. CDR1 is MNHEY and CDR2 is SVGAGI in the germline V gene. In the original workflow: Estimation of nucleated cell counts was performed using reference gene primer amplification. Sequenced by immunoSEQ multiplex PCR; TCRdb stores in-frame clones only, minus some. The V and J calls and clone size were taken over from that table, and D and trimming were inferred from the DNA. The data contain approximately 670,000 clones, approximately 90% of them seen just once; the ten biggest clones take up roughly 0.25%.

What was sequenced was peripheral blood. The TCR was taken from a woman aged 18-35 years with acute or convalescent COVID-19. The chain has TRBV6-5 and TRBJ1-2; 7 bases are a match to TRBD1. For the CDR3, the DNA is TGTGCCAGCAGTCGAATTCTGACAGGGTTCGATGGCTACACCTTC. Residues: CASSRILTGFDGYTF.